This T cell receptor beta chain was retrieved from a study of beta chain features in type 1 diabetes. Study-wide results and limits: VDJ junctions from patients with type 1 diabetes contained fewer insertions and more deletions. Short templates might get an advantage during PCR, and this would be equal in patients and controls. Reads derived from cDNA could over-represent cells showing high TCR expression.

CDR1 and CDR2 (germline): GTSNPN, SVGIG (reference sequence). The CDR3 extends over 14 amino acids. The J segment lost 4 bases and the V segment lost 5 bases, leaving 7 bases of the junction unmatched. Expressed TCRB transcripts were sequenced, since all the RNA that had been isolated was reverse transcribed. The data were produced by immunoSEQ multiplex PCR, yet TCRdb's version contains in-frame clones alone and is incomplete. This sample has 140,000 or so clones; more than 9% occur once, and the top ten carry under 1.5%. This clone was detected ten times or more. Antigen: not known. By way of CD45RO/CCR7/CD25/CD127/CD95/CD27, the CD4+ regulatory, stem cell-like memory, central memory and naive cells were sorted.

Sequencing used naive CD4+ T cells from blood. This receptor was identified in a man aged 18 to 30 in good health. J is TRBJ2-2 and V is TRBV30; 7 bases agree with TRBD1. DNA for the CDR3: TGTGCCTGGGTCGGCCAGGGGGTCACCGGGGAGCTGTTTTTT. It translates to CAWVGQGVTGELFF.